These T cell receptor beta chains were read from a single sample in a study of blood T cell repertoires in COVID-19. Data came from immunoSEQ multiplex PCR; TCRdb stores just in-frame clones and leaves some out. The table includes about 74,000 clones, about 91% detected once. Material for sequencing was peripheral blood. These receptor sequences come from a woman older than 75 with active or convalescent COVID-19. Both conserved end residues are part of each CDR3. Each record gives: J gene, clone size, V gene, D gene, CDR3 protein, CDR3 DNA. A D gene is named only where the DNA matches it firmly. Clone size, where shown, is once, few, many, or a class for clones that have expanded.

TRBJ1-2	.	TRBV9	TRBD1	CASSIRGTGGYGYTF	TGTGCCAGCAGCATCCGGGGGACAGGGGGCTATGGCTACACCTTC
TRBJ1-5	.	TRBV5-6	.	CASSLERAQPQHF	TGTGCCAGCAGCTTGGAGCGCGCTCAGCCCCAGCATTTT
TRBJ2-7	.	TRBV5-7	.	CASSPPRVRGTYEQYF	TGTGCCAGCAGCCCCCCCAGGGTCAGGGGTACCTACGAGCAGTACTTC
TRBJ1-2	.	TRBV19	TRBD1	CASTRGLVNYGYTF	TGTGCCAGCACCAGGGGGCTGGTTAACTATGGCTACACCTTC
TRBJ1-3	once	TRBV10-3	.	CATRRDFDSGNTIYF	TGTGCCACCCGCCGTGACTTTGACTCTGGAAACACCATATATTTT
TRBJ2-7	once	TRBV6-5	TRBD2	CASTRSGGPHEQYF	TGTGCCAGCACACGGTCGGGGGGGCCTCACGAGCAGTACTTC
TRBJ2-7	.	TRBV10-1	TRBD2	CASSESRESSYEQYF	TGCGCCAGCAGTGAGTCGCGGGAGAGCTCCTACGAGCAGTACTTC
TRBJ2-5	.	TRBV11-2	TRBD2	CASSLGLAGGRETQYF	TGTGCCAGCAGCCTAGGACTAGCGGGGGGGCGAGAGACCCAGTACTTC
TRBJ2-7	.	TRBV14	.	CASSHSSYEQYF	TGTGCCAGCAGCCACAGCTCCTACGAGCAGTACTTC
TRBJ2-4	.	TRBV9	.	CASSVGGRQGVTKNIQYF	TGTGCCAGCAGCGTAGGGGGTAGGCAGGGTGTAACCAAAAACATTCAGTACTTC
TRBJ2-1	.	TRBV7-7	TRBD2	CASSQGLAGGKKLNEQFF	TGTGCCAGCAGCCAAGGGCTAGCGGGGGGCAAGAAACTCAATGAGCAGTTCTTC
TRBJ2-1	.	TRBV3-1/TRBV3-2	TRBD2	CASSQVSGGGSGQFF	TGTGCCAGCAGCCAAGTAAGCGGGGGGGGTTCTGGGCAGTTCTTC
TRBJ2-5	.	TRBV29-1	TRBD1	CSVATGGWKTQYF	TGCAGCGTTGCTACAGGGGGCTGGAAGACCCAGTACTTC
TRBJ1-1	.	TRBV13	.	CASSIRGQLNTEAFF	TGTGCCAGCAGCATCCGTGGACAGCTGAACACTGAAGCTTTCTTT
TRBJ2-7	few	TRBV2	TRBD1	CASSEVRQGPYEQYF	TGTGCCAGCAGTGAAGTTCGACAGGGCCCCTACGAGCAGTACTTC
TRBJ1-5	.	TRBV18	TRBD1	CASSQGTANSNQPQHF	TGTGCCAGCTCTCAAGGGACAGCGAATAGCAATCAGCCCCAGCATTTT
TRBJ1-1	.	TRBV4-3	.	CASSQFVRENTEAFF	TGCGCCAGCAGCCAATTCGTTCGAGAGAACACTGAAGCTTTCTTT
TRBJ1-4	.	TRBV24-1	TRBD1	CATSDPGTGVEKLFF	TGTGCCACCAGTGACCCCGGGACAGGCGTTGAAAAACTGTTTTTT
TRBJ2-5	.	TRBV19	TRBD1	CATKDRAETQYF	TGTGCCACGAAGGACAGGGCAGAGACCCAGTACTTC
TRBJ2-1	.	TRBV7-2	TRBD2	CASSTGTSAYNEQFF	TGTGCCAGCAGCACCGGGACTAGCGCTTACAATGAGCAGTTCTTC
TRBJ1-5	.	TRBV6-2/TRBV6-3	TRBD1	CASSYGTGVNQPQHF	TGTGCCAGCAGTTACGGGACAGGGGTAAATCAGCCCCAGCATTTT
TRBJ2-3	.	TRBV5-6	.	CASRERGGPDTQYF	TGTGCCAGCAGGGAGAGGGGGGGCCCAGATACGCAGTATTTT
TRBJ2-3	.	TRBV5-8	TRBD2	CASSLLAGGPKGTDTQYF	TGTGCCAGCAGCCTTCTAGCGGGGGGGCCAAAAGGGACAGATACGCAGTATTTT
TRBJ2-7	.	TRBV29-1	TRBD1	CSVTGGLKDEQYF	TGCAGCGTGACAGGGGGACTTAAGGACGAGCAGTACTTC
TRBJ1-4	.	TRBV5-4	.	CASSPGSDEKLFF	TGTGCCAGCAGCCCCGGCAGCGATGAAAAACTGTTTTTT
TRBJ2-7	.	TRBV5-5	TRBD2	CASSPRLAGGDEQYF	TGTGCCAGCAGTCCTCGTCTAGCGGGAGGGGACGAGCAGTACTTC
TRBJ1-1	.	TRBV6-4	TRBD1	CASKQGALNTEAFF	TGTGCCAGCAAGCAGGGGGCCCTGAACACTGAAGCTTTCTTT
TRBJ1-2	.	TRBV6-5	.	CASRSGGYGYTF	TGTGCCAGCAGGTCGGGGGGCTATGGCTACACCTTC
TRBJ2-3	.	TRBV7-3	TRBD2	CASSLRVAGGTDTQYF	TGTGCCAGCAGCTTAAGAGTAGCGGGAGGCACAGATACGCAGTATTTT
TRBJ2-2	.	TRBV11-2	.	CASSTKSFGELFF	TGTGCCAGCAGCACTAAATCGTTTGGGGAGCTGTTTTTT
TRBJ1-4	.	TRBV18	.	CASSPQTGDEKLFF	TGTGCCAGCTCACCACAGACGGGGGATGAAAAACTGTTTTTT
TRBJ1-2	.	TRBV10-3	.	CAISESTAYGYTF	TGTGCCATCAGTGAGTCGACAGCCTATGGCTACACCTTC
TRBJ2-7	once	TRBV5-4	TRBD2	CASSQRGTYEQYF	TGTGCCAGCTCCCAGCGGGGGACCTACGAGCAGTACTTC
TRBJ1-1	.	TRBV3-1/TRBV3-2	.	CASSQATGPQGSEAFF	TGTGCCAGCAGCCAAGCCACGGGCCCACAGGGAAGTGAAGCTTTCTTT
TRBJ2-7	.	TRBV6-2/TRBV6-3	.	CASSPPGVSYEQYF	TGTGCCAGCAGTCCCCCGGGGGTCTCCTACGAGCAGTACTTC
TRBJ2-5	.	TRBV4-3	.	CASSQDRQQETQYF	TGCGCCAGCAGCCAAGATCGACAGCAAGAGACCCAGTACTTC
TRBJ2-4	.	TRBV7-2	TRBD2	CASSPPSGRAKNIQYF	TGTGCCAGCAGCCCACCTAGCGGGAGGGCCAAAAACATTCAGTACTTC
TRBJ1-2	.	TRBV5-4	.	CASSLGGRGSPRGYTF	TGTGCCAGCAGCTTGGGAGGCAGGGGTTCTCCTAGGGGCTACACCTTC
TRBJ1-2	.	TRBV7-2	.	CASSLAGGVQRYGYTF	TGTGCCAGCAGCTTAGCGGGAGGTGTACAGCGCTATGGCTACACCTTC
TRBJ2-3	.	TRBV7-2	TRBD2	CASSSSGGPDTQYF	TGTGCCAGCAGCTCCAGCGGGGGACCGGATACGCAGTATTTT
TRBJ1-3	.	TRBV4-1	.	CASSQEPPVGNTIYF	TGCGCCAGCAGCCAAGAGCCGCCGGTTGGAAACACCATATATTTT
TRBJ1-4	once	TRBV5-1	.	CASSLVGEGEKLFF	TGCGCCAGCAGCTTGGTGGGAGAGGGTGAAAAACTGTTTTTT
TRBJ2-7	.	TRBV30	.	CAWSVLRSSYEQYF	TGTGCCTGGAGTGTCTTGCGTAGCTCCTACGAGCAGTACTTC
TRBJ1-5	once	TRBV6-5	.	CASSYLSTGKGQPQHF	TGTGCCAGCAGTTACCTATCTACAGGGAAGGGTCAGCCCCAGCATTTT
TRBJ1-5	.	TRBV6-5	TRBD1	CASATGGEDQPQHF	TGTGCCAGCGCGACAGGGGGAGAGGATCAGCCCCAGCATTTT
TRBJ1-1	.	TRBV5-1	.	CASSFWGRSEAFF	TGCGCCAGCAGCTTCTGGGGGCGCAGTGAAGCTTTCTTT
TRBJ1-3	.	TRBV7-2	TRBD1	CASSPNPGQALGGNTIYF	TGTGCCAGCAGCCCTAATCCGGGACAGGCATTGGGAGGAAACACCATATATTTT
TRBJ2-2	.	TRBV5-1	.	CASRQGVTGELFF	TGCGCCAGCAGGCAGGGTGTCACCGGGGAGCTGTTTTTT
TRBJ2-1	.	TRBV9	TRBD2	CASSVSSGDYNEQFF	TGTGCCAGCAGCGTCTCTAGCGGGGACTACAATGAGCAGTTCTTC
TRBJ2-1	.	TRBV19	TRBD2	CASSAGLAGHYNEQFF	TGTGCCAGTAGTGCCGGACTAGCGGGCCATTACAATGAGCAGTTCTTC
TRBJ2-1	.	TRBV7-3	.	CASSPRRESTNEQFF	TGTGCCAGCAGCCCTCGCCGGGAGTCTACCAATGAGCAGTTCTTC
TRBJ2-2	few	TRBV5-1	.	CASTLNGGELFF	TGCGCCAGCACCCTAAACGGGGGGGAGCTGTTTTTT
TRBJ2-5	once	TRBV12-3/TRBV12-4	TRBD2	CASSGGGRETQYF	TGTGCCAGCAGTGGCGGGGGGCGAGAGACCCAGTACTTC